This TCR beta chain was sequenced during a study of T-cell memory formation after mild COVID-19. Broader study findings: For contracting clones, CD4+ ones sat mainly in CM and EM, CD8+ in EMRA. Day 15 to 85 contractors were CD4/CD8 balanced; later expanders leaned CD4+.

Note on this clonotype: Its antigen remains unidentified.

The CDR3 is 16 amino acids. Germline V gives CDR1 SEHNR, CDR2 FQNEAQ (reference sequence). Trimming removed 4 bases from V and 6 bases from J; junction bases left unmatched: 5. TCRdb analysed the 5' RACE reads with MiXCR anew, one entry per CDR3 protein. In the table there are about 140,000 distinct CDR3 sequences, around 13% of which are singletons. V gene TRBV7-9 combines with J gene TRBJ2-1, with 14 bases fitting TRBD2. The sample taken for sequencing was PBMCs or a T cell subset sorted from them (not recorded which). The sequence derives from an adult woman who had mild COVID-19 (a few samples of this study predate the infection). Cell type and time point are not known. CDR3 protein: CASSSPGTSGSNEQFF. CDR3 sequence (DNA): TGTGCCAGCAGCTCCCCCGGGACTAGCGGGAGCAATGAGCAGTTCTTC.